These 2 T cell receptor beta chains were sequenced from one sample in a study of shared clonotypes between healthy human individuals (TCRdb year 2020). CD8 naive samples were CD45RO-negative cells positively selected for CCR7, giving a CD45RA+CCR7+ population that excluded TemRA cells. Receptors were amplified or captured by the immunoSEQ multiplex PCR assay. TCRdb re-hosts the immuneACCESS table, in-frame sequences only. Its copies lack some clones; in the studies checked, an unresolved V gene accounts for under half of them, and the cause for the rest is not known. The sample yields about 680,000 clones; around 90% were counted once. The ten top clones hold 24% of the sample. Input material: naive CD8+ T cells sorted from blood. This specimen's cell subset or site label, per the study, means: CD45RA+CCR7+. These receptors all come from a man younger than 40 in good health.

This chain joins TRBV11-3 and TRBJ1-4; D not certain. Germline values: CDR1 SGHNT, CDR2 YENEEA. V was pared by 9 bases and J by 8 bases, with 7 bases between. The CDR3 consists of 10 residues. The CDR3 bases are TGTGCCAGGCGGGAGGAAAAACTGTTTTTT. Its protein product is CARREEKLFF.

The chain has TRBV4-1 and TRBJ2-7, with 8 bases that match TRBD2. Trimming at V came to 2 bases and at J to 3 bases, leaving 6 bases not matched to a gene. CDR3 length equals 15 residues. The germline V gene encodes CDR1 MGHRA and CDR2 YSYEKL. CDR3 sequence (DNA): TGCGCCAGCAGCCAAAGAGCGGGAGCAAGCTACGAGCAGTACTTC. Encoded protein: CASSQRAGASYEQYF.